The 12 T cell receptor beta chains listed next were all sequenced from one sample in a study of follicular helper T cells after annual influenza vaccination. Here immunoSEQ multiplex PCR was the method, and the copy in TCRdb shows in-frame clones only, minus some. The sample carries 6,000 to 6,500 clones, 75% to 90% recorded once. Time point denoted: 2015-2016 season, pre-vaccination. This specimen was CXCR5- memory CD4+ T cells sorted from blood, taken on the day of influenza vaccination. The receptors were gathered from an adult who received the influenza vaccine.

This clone was seen a few times. The chain has TRBV7-2 and TRBJ1-3, with a possible D match to TRBD1 (6 bases). The V and J ends lost 4 bases and 0 bases respectively, with 10 bases between them. Germline lookup yields CDR1 SGHTA and CDR2 FQGNSA. The CDR3 is made up of 15 amino acids. CDR3 residues: CASSSDSSSGNTIYF. CDR3 nucleotides: TGTGCCAGCAGCTCGGACAGCAGCTCTGGAAACACCATATATTTT.

The V gene is TRBV7-2, the J gene TRBJ1-2; TRBD1 matches 8 bases. CDR1 and CDR2 (germline): SGHTA, FQGNSA. Trimming removed 2 bases from V and 5 bases from J; junction bases left unmatched: 10. CDR3 length: 16 residues. CDR3: CASSLRSLDRGYGYTF. DNA of the CDR3: TGTGCCAGCAGCTTAAGATCCCTAGACAGGGGATATGGCTACACCTTC.

V and J are TRBV6-1 and TRBJ2-3; D unresolved. Germline V CDR1 and CDR2: MNHNS, SASEGT. This CDR3 comprises 12 residues. The ends were cut back, 2 bases at V and 4 bases at J, with 4 bases in the middle. CDR3 nucleotides: TGTGCCAGCAGTGAATTCTCAGATACGCAGTATTTT. Protein sequence: CASSEFSDTQYF.

This chain joins TRBV7-9 and TRBJ1-3, with D unclear. Trimming pared 1 base from V and 4 bases from J, leaving 11 bases between. Germline V gives CDR1 SEHNR, CDR2 FQNEAQ (reference sequence). This CDR3 comprises 15 residues. CDR3 amino acids: CASSLGRGKGNTIYF. The CDR3, as DNA: TGTGCCAGCAGCTTAGGAAGAGGAAAAGGAAACACCATATATTTT.

The V gene is TRBV7-7, the J gene TRBJ1-4, with 9 bases matching TRBD1. Germline V gene sequence: CDR1 SSHAT, CDR2 FNYEAQ (reference sequence). The CDR3 totals 13 residues. With 5 bases clipped from V and 8 bases from J, the junction kept 3 bases outside the gene matches. The chain's CDR3 is CASSIGTGEKLFF. The CDR3, as DNA: TGTGCCAGCAGCATAGGGACAGGGGAAAAACTGTTTTTT.

This clone was detected once. The V gene is TRBV7-9, the J gene TRBJ2-4, with TRBD1 as a possible D gene (7 bases). The germline V gene has CDR1 SEHNR and CDR2 FQNEAQ (reference sequence). Trimming removed 4 bases at V and 8 bases at J, with 18 bases between. The CDR3 has 15 residues. The CDR3 sequence: CASSSYYQGEDIQYF. In DNA form, the CDR3 reads TGTGCCAGCAGCTCGTATTATCAGGGGGAGGACATTCAGTACTTC.

This chain joins TRBV5-4 and TRBJ2-3; D might be TRBD1 (5 bases). Looked up from germline, CDR1 is SGHNT and CDR2 is YYREEE (reference sequence). The CDR3 is made up of 15 amino acids. Trimming took off 0 bases at V and 1 base at J, with 9 bases between the two ends. CDR3 in amino acids: CASSLGAGRTDTQYF. In DNA, the CDR3 is TGTGCCAGCAGCTTGGGAGCAGGGCGCACAGATACGCAGTATTTT.

This clone was counted a single time. The chain uses TRBV9 and TRBJ2-7; 7 bases line up with TRBD1. CDR1 is SGDLS and CDR2 is YYNGEE in the germline V gene. V dropped 4 bases and J dropped 1; count of bases not matched to a gene: 11. This CDR3 is built from 16 residues. The CDR3 coding sequence is TGTGCCAGCAGCCCAGTCTCAAGGGGGCGTTCCTACGAGCAGTACTTC. Translating gives CASSPVSRGRSYEQYF.

CDR3 sequence reads: CASSLIQGLGEKLFF. CDR3 sequence (DNA): TGCGCCAGCAGCCTTATACAGGGGTTGGGGGAAAAACTGTTTTTT. The gene calls are TRBV4-3 and TRBJ1-4; 7 bases agree with TRBD1. This CDR3 spans 15 amino acids. The germline CDR1 and CDR2 sequences are LGHNA and YSLEER. The V gene end was trimmed by 4 bases and the J gene end by 8 bases; junction bases not matched to a gene: 10.

The chain is built from TRBV5-4 and TRBJ1-1, with D perhaps matching TRBD1 (6 bases). The germline gives CDR1 SGHNT, CDR2 YYREEE (reference sequence). V was pared by 4 bases and J by 1 base, with 11 bases between. The CDR3 sequence is 14 residues long. CDR3 sequence: CASSEQGRNTEAFF. The CDR3 nucleotides are TGTGCCAGCAGCGAACAGGGACGGAACACTGAAGCTTTCTTT.

The chain combines TRBV11-2 with TRBJ1-3; TRBD1 matches 7 bases. The CDR3 sequence is 14 residues long. The germline gives CDR1 SGHAT, CDR2 FQNNGV. The V and J ends lost 3 bases and 4 bases, in that order; junction bases with no gene match: 3. The CDR3 DNA sequence: TGTGCCAGCAGCTTGAGGGGGCACGGAAACACCATATATTTT. This translates into CASSLRGHGNTIYF.

In this sample, this clone turned up once. The chain couples TRBV7-8 to TRBJ1-1; D is possibly TRBD1 (6 bases). The CDR3 covers 16 residues. Germline loops: CDR1 SGHVS, CDR2 FQNEAQ. Trimming took 1 base from V and 2 from J, leaving 14 bases between them. CDR3 bases: TGTGCCAGCAGCTTAGTAACAGGGATACGAAACACTGAAGCTTTCTTT. This encodes CASSLVTGIRNTEAFF. The complete variable domain, with remaining parts taken from reference TRBV7-8 and TRBJ1-1, reads GAGVSQSPRYKVAKRGQDVALRCDPISGHVSLFWYQQALGQGPEFLTYFQNEAQLDKSGLPSDRFFAERPEGSVSTLKIQRTQQEDSAVYLCASSLVTGIRNTEAFFGQGTRLTVV.